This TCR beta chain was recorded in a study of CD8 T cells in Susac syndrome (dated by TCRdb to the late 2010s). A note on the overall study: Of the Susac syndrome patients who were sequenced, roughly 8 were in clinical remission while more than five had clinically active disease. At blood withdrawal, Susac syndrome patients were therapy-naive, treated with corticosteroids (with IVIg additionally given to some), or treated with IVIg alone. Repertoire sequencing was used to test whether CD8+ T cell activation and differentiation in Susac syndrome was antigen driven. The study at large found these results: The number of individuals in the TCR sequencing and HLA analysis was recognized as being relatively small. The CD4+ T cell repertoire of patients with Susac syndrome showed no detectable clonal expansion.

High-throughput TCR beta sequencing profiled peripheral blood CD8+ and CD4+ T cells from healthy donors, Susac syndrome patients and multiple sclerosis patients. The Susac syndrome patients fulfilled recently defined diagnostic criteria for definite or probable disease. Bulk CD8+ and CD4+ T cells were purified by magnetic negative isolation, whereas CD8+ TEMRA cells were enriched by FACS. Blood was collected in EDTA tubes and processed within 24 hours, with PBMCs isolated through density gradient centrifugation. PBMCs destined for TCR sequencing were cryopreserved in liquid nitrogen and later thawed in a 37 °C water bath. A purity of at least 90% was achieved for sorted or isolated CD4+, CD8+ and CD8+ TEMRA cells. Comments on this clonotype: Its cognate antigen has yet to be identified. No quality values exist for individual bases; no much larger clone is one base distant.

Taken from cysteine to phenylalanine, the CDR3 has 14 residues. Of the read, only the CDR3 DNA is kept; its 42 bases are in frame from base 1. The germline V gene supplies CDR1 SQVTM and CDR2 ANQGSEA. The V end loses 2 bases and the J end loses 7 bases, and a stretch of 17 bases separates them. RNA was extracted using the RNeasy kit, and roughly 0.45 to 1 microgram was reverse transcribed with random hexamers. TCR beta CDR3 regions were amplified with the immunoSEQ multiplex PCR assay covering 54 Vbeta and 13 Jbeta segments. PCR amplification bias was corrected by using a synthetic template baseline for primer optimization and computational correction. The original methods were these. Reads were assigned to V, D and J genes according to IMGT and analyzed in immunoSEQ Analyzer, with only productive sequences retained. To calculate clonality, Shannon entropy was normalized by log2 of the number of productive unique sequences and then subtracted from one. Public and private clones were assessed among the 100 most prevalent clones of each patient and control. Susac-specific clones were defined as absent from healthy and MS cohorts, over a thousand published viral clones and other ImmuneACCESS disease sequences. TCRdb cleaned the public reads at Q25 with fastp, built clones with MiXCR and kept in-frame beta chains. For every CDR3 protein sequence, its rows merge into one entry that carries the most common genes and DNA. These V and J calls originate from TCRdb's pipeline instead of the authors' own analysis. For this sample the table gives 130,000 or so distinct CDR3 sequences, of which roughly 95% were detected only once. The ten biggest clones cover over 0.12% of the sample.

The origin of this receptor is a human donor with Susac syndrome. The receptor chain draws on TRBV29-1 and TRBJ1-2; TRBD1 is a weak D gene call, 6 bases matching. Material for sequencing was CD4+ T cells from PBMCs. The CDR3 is CSVESHSGGFGYTF. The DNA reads TGCAGCGTTGAAAGTCACTCCGGGGGCTTTGGCTACACCTTC.